One sample yielded the 26 T cell receptor beta chains listed below, sequenced in a study of T cell repertoires in cytomegalovirus infection. These TCRs' antigens remain unknown. Using its own MiXCR run on the reads, TCRdb lists one record per CDR3 protein. Among a few hundred thousand distinct CDR3 sequences listed, 40% were seen once. This material consisted of cultured PBMCs, taken from culture after CMV antigen stimulation. All receptors derive from a human donor in good health (CMV status not recorded). Some clones in this sample may be carry-over from other donors' samples.

CDR3 DNA: TGTGCCAGCAGCCCGGGGGGGGGGCCTGGTGGCTACACCTTC. Translating it yields CASSPGGGPGGYTF. The chain carries TRBV12-3 or TRBV12-4 and TRBJ1-2; possible D gene TRBD1, 6 bases. V lost 6 bases, J lost 7 bases, and 18 bases lay in between. There are 14 residues in the CDR3.

The sample holds a few counts of this clonotype. The chain couples TRBV6-2 or TRBV6-3 to TRBJ2-3; D gene ambiguous. CDR1 and CDR2 (germline): MNHEY, SVGEGT. This CDR3 region has 13 residues. Trimming cost V 8 bases and J 2 bases, with 11 bases left between them. CDR3 loop: CASATGDTDTQYF. As DNA, the CDR3 is TGTGCCAGCGCAACGGGCGACACAGATACGCAGTATTTT.

This chain links TRBV5-6 with TRBJ2-3; the D gene is possibly TRBD2 (5 bases). The V gene lost 1 base and the J gene lost 5 bases, with 11 bases spanning the gap. Germline V gene sequence: CDR1 SGHDT, CDR2 YYEEEE. The CDR3 is made up of 14 amino acids. The CDR3: CASSLLPGIDTQYF. In nucleotides, the CDR3 is TGTGCCAGCAGCTTGTTACCGGGGATAGATACGCAGTATTTT.

This clonotype was seen repeatedly, ten times or more. V is TRBV10-3 and J is TRBJ1-1, with D unresolved. The germline V gene has CDR1 ENHRY and CDR2 SYGVKD. V lost 3 bases and J 1 base, leaving 9 bases between the germline ends. The CDR3 has 14 residues. This chain's CDR3 is CAISDTGSNTEAFF. The CDR3 DNA reads TGTGCCATCAGTGATACCGGGTCGAACACTGAAGCTTTCTTT.

The V gene is TRBV7-2, the J gene TRBJ2-2; no clear D gene. V lost 7 bases and J 1 base, leaving 16 bases between the germline ends. Germline V gene lookup returns CDR1 SGHTA and CDR2 FQGNSA. The CDR3 contains 16 residues. The CDR3 here is CASNPRSGVNTGELFF. The CDR3 DNA reads TGTGCCAGCAACCCAAGGAGTGGGGTGAACACCGGGGAGCTGTTTTTT.

The CDR3 here is CASSLSKPGTAKRAFF. CDR3 sequence (DNA): TGCGCCAGCAGCTTATCAAAACCCGGGACAGCAAAGAGAGCTTTCTTT. This chain joins TRBV5-1 and TRBJ1-1; 7 nucleotides align to TRBD1. CDR1 is SGHRS, CDR2 YFSETQ, per germline. V dropped 2 bases and J dropped 10; count of bases not matched to a gene: 17. The CDR3 runs 16 residues.

The gene calls are TRBV7-6 and TRBJ2-1, with 13 bases fitting TRBD2. Germline CDR1 is SGHVS and CDR2 is FNYEAQ. Trimming cost V 5 bases and J 7 bases; bases outside gene matches: 20. CDR3 length: 20 amino acids. The CDR3 sequence: CASSQRTSGRGGSVANEQFF. In nucleotides, the CDR3 is TGTGCCAGCAGCCAAAGGACTAGCGGGAGAGGAGGTTCGGTTGCGAATGAGCAGTTCTTC.

V is TRBV27 and J is TRBJ1-2; D is ambiguous. V was trimmed by 2 bases and J by 6 bases, leaving 13 bases between them. CDR1 is MNHEY, CDR2 SMNVEV, per germline (reference sequence). The CDR3 extends over 14 amino acids. The DNA for the CDR3 is TGTGCCAGCAGTTTAGACCCCCGGTTCCATGGCTACACCTTC. Translated: CASSLDPRFHGYTF.

This chain joins TRBV6-1 and TRBJ1-6; no reliable D call. V was cut by 5 bases and J by 4 bases, with 9 bases left in between. The CDR3 has 14 residues. Germline CDR1 is MNHNS and CDR2 is SASEGT. CDR3 loop: CASSRRGYNSPLHF. CDR3 bases: TGTGCCAGCAGTCGCCGAGGGTATAATTCACCCCTCCACTTT.

For the CDR3, the DNA is TGTGCCAGCAGTTTAGCGCTTTGGCAGGGAGGCCACGAGCAGTACTTC. Its translation: CASSLALWQGGHEQYF. This chain links TRBV12-3 or TRBV12-4 with TRBJ2-7; maybe TRBD2 (6 bases). Between the trimmed V and J ends, which lost 0 bases and 5 bases, there was a span of 17 bases. The length of the CDR3 is 16 residues.

The J gene is TRBJ2-5, the V gene TRBV10-3; maybe TRBD1 (5 bases). The CDR3 has 12 residues. Trimming pared 6 bases from V and 4 bases from J, leaving 9 bases between. CDR1 is ENHRY, CDR2 SYGVKD, per germline. Here the CDR3 DNA reads TGTGCCATCAGCCCGACAGTAGAGACCCAGTACTTC. It translates to CAISPTVETQYF.

This sequence joins TRBV10-3 and TRBJ1-2, with D perhaps matching TRBD1 (5 bases). V dropped 3 bases and J dropped 9 bases, with 17 bases sitting between them. Germline lookup yields CDR1 ENHRY and CDR2 SYGVKD. The CDR3 consists of 14 residues. CDR3 coding DNA: TGTGCCATCAGTGAATCTACCTGGACATTAAGCTACACCTTC. Residues: CAISESTWTLSYTF.

The chain links TRBV19 to TRBJ1-5; possible D gene TRBD1, 5 bases. Germline CDR1 and CDR2: LNHDA and SQIVND (reference sequence). V lost 0 bases and J 6 bases, leaving 18 bases between the germline ends. The CDR3 covers 17 residues. The CDR3 reads CASSIDAGTALVQPQHF. CDR3 coding DNA: TGTGCCAGTAGTATAGATGCCGGGACCGCCCTCGTTCAGCCCCAGCATTTT.

The chain is built from TRBV7-8 and TRBJ1-6; D remains ambiguous. CDR1 and CDR2 (germline): SGHVS, FQNEAQ. Trimming cost V 1 base and J 15 bases, with 16 bases left between them. CDR3 length: 14 residues. CDR3 residues: CASSLEVYVIGLHF. The CDR3 DNA reads as TGTGCCAGCAGCTTAGAAGTTTACGTTATTGGCCTCCACTTT. Combining the CDR3 with reference TRBV7-8 and TRBJ1-6 gives the whole variable domain GAGVSQSPRYKVAKRGQDVALRCDPISGHVSLFWYQQALGQGPEFLTYFQNEAQLDKSGLPSDRFFAERPEGSVSTLKIQRTQQEDSAVYLCASSLEVYVIGLHFGNGTRLTVT.

The V gene is TRBV20-1, the J gene TRBJ2-5; D is ambiguous. The CDR3 covers 12 residues. V dropped 0 bases and J dropped 1 base, with 3 bases sitting between them. Germline CDR1 is DFQATT and CDR2 is SNEGSKA (reference sequence). The CDR3 DNA sequence: TGCAGTGCTAGAGAGTTCCAAGAGACCCAGTACTTC. Translated: CSAREFQETQYF.

J is TRBJ2-7 and V is TRBV11-2, with 9 bases matching TRBD1. The germline V gene has CDR1 SGHAT and CDR2 FQNNGV. The CDR3 consists of 15 residues. Trimming cost V 3 bases and J 4 bases; bases outside gene matches: 7. CDR3 amino acids: CASSFDRGSWYEQYF. The CDR3 bases are TGTGCCAGCAGCTTTGACAGGGGGAGTTGGTACGAGCAGTACTTC. Based on the CDR3 plus reference TRBV11-2 and TRBJ2-7, the full variable domain is EAGVAQSPRYKIIEKRQSVAFWCNPISGHATLYWYQQILGQGPKLLIQFQNNGVVDDSQLPKDRFSAERLKGVDSTLKIQPAKLEDSAVYLCASSFDRGSWYEQYFGPGTRLTVT.

The sample holds a few counts of this clonotype. The CDR3: CASSDRDRAHSNYGYTF. The DNA for the CDR3 is TGTGCCAGCAGTGACCGGGACAGGGCCCATTCTAACTATGGCTACACCTTC. V gene TRBV6-1 combines with J gene TRBJ1-2; 9 bases align to TRBD1. In germline, CDR1 is MNHNS, CDR2 SASEGT. The V gene end was trimmed by 3 bases and the J gene end by 0 bases; junction bases not matched to a gene: 8. The CDR3 runs to 17 residues.

The chain employs TRBV2 and TRBJ2-1; 11 bases line up with TRBD2. V dropped 5 bases and J dropped 4; count of bases not matched to a gene: 4. Germline CDR1 SNHLY, CDR2 FYNNEI. The CDR3 is 15 residues long. CDR3 DNA sequence: TGTGCCAGCAGTACGGGACTAGCGGCGTACAATGAGCAGTTCTTC. It is translated as CASSTGLAAYNEQFF.

This chain uses TRBV2 with TRBJ2-3; the D is unclear. Trimming stripped 3 bases from V and 2 bases from J, with 9 bases between. The CDR3 has 14 residues. Per germline, CDR1 SNHLY and CDR2 FYNNEI. CDR3 region: CASSERLITDTQYF. The CDR3 DNA reads as TGTGCCAGCAGTGAGAGGCTAATCACAGATACGCAGTATTTT.

This clonotype was recorded at least ten times. The chain uses TRBV7-8 and TRBJ2-1; TRBD2 might be the D (6 bases). Germline assignment: CDR1 SGHVS and CDR2 FQNEAQ. Trimming pared 1 base from V and 9 bases from J, leaving 7 bases between. The CDR3 spans 12 residues. The CDR3 protein is CASSLEGLEQFF. The DNA for the CDR3 is TGTGCCAGCAGCTTAGAGGGACTTGAGCAGTTCTTC.

The CDR3 loop is CASSFSYRAHYGYTF. For the CDR3, the DNA is TGTGCCAGCAGCTTCTCCTACAGGGCCCACTATGGCTACACCTTC. V and J are TRBV7-2 and TRBJ1-2; maybe TRBD1 (6 bases). This CDR3 is 15 amino acids long. CDR1 and CDR2 from the germline V gene are SGHTA and FQGNSA. V lost 3 bases and J 3 bases, leaving 14 bases between the germline ends. The full variable domain, rest sourced from reference TRBV7-2 and TRBJ1-2, is GAGVSQSPSNKVTEKGKDVELRCDPISGHTALYWYRQSLGQGLEFLIYFQGNSAPDKSGLPSDRFSAERTGGSVSTLTIQRTQQEDSAVYLCASSFSYRAHYGYTFGSGTRLTVV.

The J gene is TRBJ2-1, the V gene TRBV5-4; D not certain. Germline-derived CDR1 and CDR2 are SGHNT and YYREEE (reference sequence). The CDR3 consists of 15 residues. Trimming stripped 4 bases from V and 2 bases from J, with 13 bases between. The CDR3 DNA sequence: TGTGCCAGCAGCCGGGCAGACTCCCCCTACAATGAGCAGTTCTTC. Its protein product is CASSRADSPYNEQFF.

This clonotype has more than one count but fewer than ten. The chain links TRBV7-2 to TRBJ1-5; no definite D call. The CDR3 loop spans 14 amino acids. CDR1 and CDR2 (germline): SGHTA, FQGNSA. Trimming stripped 1 base from V and 9 bases from J, with 13 bases between. Here the CDR3 DNA reads TGTGCCAGCAGCTTAGGTCACTTGGGCGGGCCCCAGCATTTT. This gives the protein CASSLGHLGGPQHF.

The chain employs TRBV2 and TRBJ1-3; a weak D match, TRBD1 (5 bases). Trimming shortened V by 5 bases and J by 2 bases, and 13 bases separated the two germline ends. From germline, CDR1 is SNHLY and CDR2 FYNNEI. This CDR3 is built from 15 residues. The CDR3 sequence is CASSQTRTTGNTIYF. CDR3 sequence (DNA): TGTGCCAGCAGTCAGACACGGACAACTGGAAACACCATATATTTT. The full variable domain, in which reference TRBV2 and TRBJ1-3 provide the parts outside the CDR3, is EPEVTQTPSHQVTQMGQEVILRCVPISNHLYFYWYRQILGQKVEFLVSFYNNEISEKSEIFDDQFSVERPDGSNFTLKIRSTKLEDSAMYFCASSQTRTTGNTIYFGEGSWLTVV.

V usage is TRBV7-9 and J usage is TRBJ2-5; 8 bases match TRBD2. The ends lost 4 bases at V and 1 base at J; junction bases unmatched: 8. The germline CDR1 and CDR2 sequences are SEHNR and FQNEAQ (reference sequence). The CDR3 consists of 16 residues. The CDR3, as DNA: TGTGCCAGCAGCTCAGGTAGCGGGAACTCCCAAGAGACCCAGTACTTC. Residues: CASSSGSGNSQETQYF.

Here the CDR3 reads CASSVATLAGANVLTF. In nucleotides, the CDR3 is TGTGCCAGCAGCGTAGCGACGCTCGCCGGGGCCAACGTCCTGACTTTC. The chain employs TRBV9 and TRBJ2-6, with D unclear. The CDR3 spans 16 residues. V shed 0 bases and J shed 4 bases, with 11 bases lying between them. Germline values: CDR1 SGDLS, CDR2 YYNGEE.